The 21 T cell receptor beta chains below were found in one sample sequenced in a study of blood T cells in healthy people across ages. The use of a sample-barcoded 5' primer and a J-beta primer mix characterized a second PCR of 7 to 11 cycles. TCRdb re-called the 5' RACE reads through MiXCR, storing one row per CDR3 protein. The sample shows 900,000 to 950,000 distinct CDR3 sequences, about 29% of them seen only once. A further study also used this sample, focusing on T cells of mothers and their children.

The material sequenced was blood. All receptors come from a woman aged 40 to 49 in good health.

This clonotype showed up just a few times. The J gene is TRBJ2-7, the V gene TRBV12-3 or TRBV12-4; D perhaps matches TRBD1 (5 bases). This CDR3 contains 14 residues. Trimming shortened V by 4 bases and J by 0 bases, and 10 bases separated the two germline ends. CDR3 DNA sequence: TGTGCCAGCAGTTCCGACAGATTCTCCTACGAGCAGTACTTC. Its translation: CASSSDRFSYEQYF.

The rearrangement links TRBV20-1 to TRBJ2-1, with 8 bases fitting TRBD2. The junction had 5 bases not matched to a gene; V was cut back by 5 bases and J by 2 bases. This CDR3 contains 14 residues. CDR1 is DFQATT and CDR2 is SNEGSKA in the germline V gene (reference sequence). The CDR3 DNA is TGCAGTGCTTCTCTAGCGGGCCCCTACAATGAGCAGTTCTTC. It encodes CSASLAGPYNEQFF.

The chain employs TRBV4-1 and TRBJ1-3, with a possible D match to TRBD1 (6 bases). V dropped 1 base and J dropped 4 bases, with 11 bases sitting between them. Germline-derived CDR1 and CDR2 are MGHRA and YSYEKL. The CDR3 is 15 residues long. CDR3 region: CASSQALGAGNTIYF. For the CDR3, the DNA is TGCGCCAGCAGCCAAGCGCTGGGGGCCGGAAACACCATATATTTT.

The CDR3 DNA sequence: TGCAGTGCTAGGTCGACGGCATCTGGAAACACCATATATTTT. Its protein is CSARSTASGNTIYF. J is TRBJ1-3 and V is TRBV20-1; D call uncertain. The V end lost 3 bases, the J end lost 1 base, and 10 bases lay between the germline ends. The CDR3 is 14 amino acids. Germline V gene lookup returns CDR1 DFQATT and CDR2 SNEGSKA (reference sequence).

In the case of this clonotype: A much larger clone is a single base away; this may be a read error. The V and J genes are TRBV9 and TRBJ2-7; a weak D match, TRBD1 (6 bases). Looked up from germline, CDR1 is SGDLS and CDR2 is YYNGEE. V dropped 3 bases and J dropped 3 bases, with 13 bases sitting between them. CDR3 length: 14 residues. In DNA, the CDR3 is TGTGCCAGCAGCGGAGAAACAGGGATCTACGAGCAGTACTTC. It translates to CASSGETGIYEQYF.

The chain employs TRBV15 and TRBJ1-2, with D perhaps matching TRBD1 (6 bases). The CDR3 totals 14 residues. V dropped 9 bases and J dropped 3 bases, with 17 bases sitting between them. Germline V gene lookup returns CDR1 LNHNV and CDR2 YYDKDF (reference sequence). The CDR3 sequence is CATTPGHTYYGYTF. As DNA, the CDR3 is TGTGCCACAACGCCGGGACACACGTACTATGGCTACACCTTC.

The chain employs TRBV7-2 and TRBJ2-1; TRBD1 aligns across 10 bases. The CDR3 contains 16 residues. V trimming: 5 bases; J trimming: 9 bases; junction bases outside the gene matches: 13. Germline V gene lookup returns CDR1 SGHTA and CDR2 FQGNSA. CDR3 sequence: CASSPQSMTGGGEQFF. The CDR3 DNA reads TGTGCCAGCAGCCCTCAATCTATGACAGGGGGCGGTGAGCAGTTCTTC.

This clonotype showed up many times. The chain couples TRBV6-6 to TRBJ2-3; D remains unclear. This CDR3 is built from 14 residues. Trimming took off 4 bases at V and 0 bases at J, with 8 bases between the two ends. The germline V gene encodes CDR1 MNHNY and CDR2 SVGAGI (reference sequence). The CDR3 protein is CASSLHSSTDTQYF. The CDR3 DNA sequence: TGTGCCAGCAGTTTACATTCTAGCACAGATACGCAGTATTTT.

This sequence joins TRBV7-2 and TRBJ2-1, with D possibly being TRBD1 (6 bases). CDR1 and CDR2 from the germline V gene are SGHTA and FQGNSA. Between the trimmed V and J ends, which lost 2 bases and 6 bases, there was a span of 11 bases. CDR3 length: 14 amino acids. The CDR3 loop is CASSLSWGLNEQFF. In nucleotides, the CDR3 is TGTGCCAGCAGCTTAAGTTGGGGGCTCAATGAGCAGTTCTTC.

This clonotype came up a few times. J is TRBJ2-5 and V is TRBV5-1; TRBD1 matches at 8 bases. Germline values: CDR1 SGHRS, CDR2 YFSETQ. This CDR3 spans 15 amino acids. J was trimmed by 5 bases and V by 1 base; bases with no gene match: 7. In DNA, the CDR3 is TGCGCCAGCAGCTTGTCTGACAGGGGTAAGGAGACCCAGTACTTC. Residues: CASSLSDRGKETQYF.

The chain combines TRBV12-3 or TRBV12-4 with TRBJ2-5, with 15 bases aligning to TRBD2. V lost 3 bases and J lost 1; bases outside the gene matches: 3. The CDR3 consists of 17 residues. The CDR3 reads CASSFGTSGGTQETQYF. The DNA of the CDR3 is TGTGCCAGCAGTTTTGGGACTAGCGGGGGGACCCAAGAGACCCAGTACTTC.

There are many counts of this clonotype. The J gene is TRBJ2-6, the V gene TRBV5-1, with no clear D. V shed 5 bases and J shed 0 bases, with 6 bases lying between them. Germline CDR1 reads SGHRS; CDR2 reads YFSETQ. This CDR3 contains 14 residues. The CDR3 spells CASRLSSGANVLTF. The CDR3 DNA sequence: TGCGCCAGCAGACTGAGCTCTGGGGCCAACGTCCTGACTTTC.

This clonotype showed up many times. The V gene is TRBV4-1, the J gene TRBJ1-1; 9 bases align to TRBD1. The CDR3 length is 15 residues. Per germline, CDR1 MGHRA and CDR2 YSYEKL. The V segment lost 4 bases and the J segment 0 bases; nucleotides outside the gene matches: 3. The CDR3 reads CASSPGQGLNTEAFF. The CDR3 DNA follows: TGCGCCAGCAGCCCCGGACAGGGGTTGAACACTGAAGCTTTCTTT.

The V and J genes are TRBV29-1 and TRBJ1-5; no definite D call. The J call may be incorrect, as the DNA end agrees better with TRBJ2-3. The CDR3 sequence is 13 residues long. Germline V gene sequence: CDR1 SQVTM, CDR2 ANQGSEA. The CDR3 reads CSVSLGGNQPQYF. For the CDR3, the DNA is TGCAGCGTTTCACTCGGTGGCAATCAGCCCCAGTATTTT.

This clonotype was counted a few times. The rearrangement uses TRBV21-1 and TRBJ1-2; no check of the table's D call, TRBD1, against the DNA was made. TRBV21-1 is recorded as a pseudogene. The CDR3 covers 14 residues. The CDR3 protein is CVSSRTVWEYGYTF. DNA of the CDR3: TGTGTCAGCAGCAGGACAGTTTGGGAATACGGCTACACCTTC.

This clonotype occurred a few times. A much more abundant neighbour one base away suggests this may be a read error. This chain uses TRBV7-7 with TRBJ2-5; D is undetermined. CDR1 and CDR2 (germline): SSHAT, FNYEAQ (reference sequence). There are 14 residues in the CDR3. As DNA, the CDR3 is TGTGCTAGCAGCTGGGCAGGCCTTAAAGAGACCCAGTACTTC. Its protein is CASSWAGLKETQYF.

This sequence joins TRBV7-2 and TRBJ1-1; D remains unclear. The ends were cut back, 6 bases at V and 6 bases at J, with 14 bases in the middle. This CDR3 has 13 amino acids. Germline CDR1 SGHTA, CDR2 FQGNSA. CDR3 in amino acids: CASRLREGAEAFF. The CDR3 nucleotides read TGTGCCAGCAGACTCCGGGAGGGCGCTGAAGCTTTCTTT.

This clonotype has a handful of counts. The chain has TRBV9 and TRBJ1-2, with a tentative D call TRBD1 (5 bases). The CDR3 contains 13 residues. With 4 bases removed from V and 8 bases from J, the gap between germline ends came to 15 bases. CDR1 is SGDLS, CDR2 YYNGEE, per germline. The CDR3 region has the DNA TGTGCCAGCAGCCTTGGCGGGGGAAGGGGCTACACCTTC. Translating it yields CASSLGGGRGYTF.

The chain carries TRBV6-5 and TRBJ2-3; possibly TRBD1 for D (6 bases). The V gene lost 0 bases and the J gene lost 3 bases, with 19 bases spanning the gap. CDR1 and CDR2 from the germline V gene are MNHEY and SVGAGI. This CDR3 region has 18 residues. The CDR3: CASSYSGTGLLVTDTQYF. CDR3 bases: TGTGCCAGCAGTTACTCAGGAACAGGGCTTCTGGTAACAGATACGCAGTATTTT.

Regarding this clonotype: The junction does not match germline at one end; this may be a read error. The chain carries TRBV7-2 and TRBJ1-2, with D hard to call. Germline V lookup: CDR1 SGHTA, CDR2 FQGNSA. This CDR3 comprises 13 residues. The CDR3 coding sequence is TGTGCCAGCAGCTTAGCCGCAGACTATGGCTGCACCTTC. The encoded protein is CASSLAADYGCTF.

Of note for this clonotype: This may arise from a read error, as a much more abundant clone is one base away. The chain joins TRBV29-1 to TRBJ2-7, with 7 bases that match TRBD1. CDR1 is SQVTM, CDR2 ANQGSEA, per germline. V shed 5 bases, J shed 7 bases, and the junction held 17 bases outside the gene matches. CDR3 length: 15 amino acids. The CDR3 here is CSVLGGQSSYNEQYF. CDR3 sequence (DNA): TGCAGCGTTTTAGGGGGACAGAGCTCCTACAATGAGCAGTACTTC.